Listed below are T cell receptor beta chains from one sample, sequenced in a study of cytomegalovirus exposure and HLA in healthy donors. Profiled with immunoSEQ multiplex PCR; TCRdb holds only in-frame clones, not every one. The data hold approximately 120,000 clones, with over 70% observed a single time. Sequenced material: PBMCs. All receptors derive from a woman aged 50 to 65 in good health and CMV-seropositive. CDR3s include the opening cysteine and the closing phenylalanine or tryptophan. A D gene is named only where the DNA matches it firmly. Size is stated for part of the rows, as once, few or many counts, or as a class when the clone is expanded.

NA	NA	TRBJ2-3	TRBV4-3	CASSQGITDTQYF	TGCGCCAGCAGCCAAGGTATCACAGATACGCAGTATTTT
once	NA	TRBJ1-2	TRBV7-9	CASSLARDYGYTF	TGTGCCAGCAGCTTGGCGAGGGACTATGGCTACACCTTC
NA	NA	TRBJ1-3	TRBV19	CASSDGAGNTIYF	TGTGCCAGTAGTGACGGGGCTGGAAACACCATATATTTT
NA	NA	TRBJ1-2	TRBV6-6	CASTLQSGVAYGYTF	TGTGCCAGCACCCTTCAATCGGGGGTTGCCTATGGCTACACCTTC
NA	NA	TRBJ2-5	TRBV7-8	CASSSRPGEETQYF	TGTGCCAGCAGCTCCCGCCCGGGGGAAGAGACCCAGTACTTC
once	NA	TRBJ2-7	TRBV5-1	CASSLVGGRSYEQYF	TGCGCCAGCAGCTTGGTTGGGGGCCGCTCCTACGAGCAGTACTTC
few	TRBD1	TRBJ1-3	TRBV5-1	CASSWDRGLSGNTIYF	TGCGCCAGCAGCTGGGACAGGGGGCTTTCGGGAAACACCATATATTTT
NA	NA	TRBJ2-7	TRBV13	CASSSRLSYEQYF	TGTGCCAGCAGCTCGCGCCTCTCCTACGAGCAGTACTTC
once	TRBD1	TRBJ1-2	TRBV10-3	CAIFRQGALGYGYTF	TGTGCCATCTTCAGGCAGGGGGCTCTTGGCTATGGCTACACCTTC
NA	TRBD1	TRBJ1-5	TRBV15	CATSPRTGAGYQPQHF	TGTGCCACCAGCCCCCGGACAGGGGCCGGCTATCAGCCCCAGCATTTT
NA	NA	TRBJ2-1	TRBV7-2	CASSNRLDFEFF	TGTGCCAGCAGCAATCGACTAGATTTTGAGTTCTTC
NA	NA	TRBJ1-1	TRBV30	CAWTQGGREAFF	TGTGCCTGGACCCAAGGGGGACGTGAAGCTTTCTTT
NA	NA	TRBJ1-5	TRBV4-1	CASSRGHSLNQPQHF	TGCGCCAGCAGCCGTGGACACAGTTTAAATCAGCCCCAGCATTTT
once	TRBD1	TRBJ1-3	TRBV5-1	CASRADRGSGNTIYF	TGCGCCAGCAGGGCGGACAGGGGCTCTGGAAACACCATATATTTT
NA	TRBD1	TRBJ2-7	TRBV19	CASSPGTGYSYEQYF	TGTGCCAGTAGTCCCGGGACAGGCTACTCCTACGAGCAGTACTTC
many	NA	TRBJ1-4	TRBV4-3	CASSQEPGGVNEKLFF	TGCGCCAGCAGCCAAGAGCCCGGAGGGGTTAATGAAAAACTGTTTTTT
NA	NA	TRBJ1-2	TRBV5-1	CASSPGGTGGYGYTF	TGCGCCAGCAGCCCGGGAGGAACAGGCGGCTATGGCTACACCTTC
NA	NA	TRBJ1-2	TRBV6-5	CASSYGRGHNYGYTF	TGTGCCAGCAGTTACGGGAGGGGTCATAACTATGGCTACACCTTC
NA	NA	TRBJ2-5	TRBV9	CASSAQGSETQYF	TGTGCCAGCAGCGCGCAGGGCAGCGAGACCCAGTACTTC
NA	TRBD1	TRBJ2-3	TRBV2	CASSGRTGGTDTQYF	TGTGCCAGCAGTGGCCGGACAGGGGGCACAGATACGCAGTATTTT
NA	TRBD1	TRBJ1-1	TRBV6-1	CASSSDRGLTEAFF	TGTGCCAGCAGTTCGGACAGGGGGCTCACTGAAGCTTTCTTT
NA	NA	TRBJ1-2	TRBV11-2	CASSATEYGYTF	TGTGCCAGCAGCGCCACGGAGTATGGCTACACCTTC
NA	TRBD1	TRBJ2-7	TRBV4-2	CASSPGEGQGDYEQYF	TGTGCCAGCAGCCCGGGGGAGGGACAGGGGGACTACGAGCAGTACTTC
NA	NA	TRBJ2-7	TRBV29-1	CSVGPGAGEQYF	TGCAGCGTTGGTCCAGGGGCGGGCGAGCAGTACTTC
many	NA	TRBJ2-7	TRBV5-8	CASSLDTSPTYEQYF	TGTGCCAGCAGCTTGGATACTAGTCCCACCTACGAGCAGTACTTC
NA	NA	TRBJ2-2	TRBV5-1	CASSFDSYTGELFF	TGCGCCAGCAGCTTTGACTCCTACACCGGGGAGCTGTTTTTT
NA	TRBD1	TRBJ1-1	TRBV19	CATNRGLSLRNTEAFF	TGTGCCACCAACAGGGGGTTAAGTCTCAGAAACACTGAAGCTTTCTTT
few	TRBD1	TRBJ1-4	TRBV6-5	CASSFGGDSHEKLFF	TGTGCCAGCAGTTTCGGAGGGGACAGTCACGAAAAACTGTTTTTT
NA	TRBD2	TRBJ2-5	TRBV5-6	CASNQYGRAGETQYF	TGTGCCAGCAATCAATACGGGAGGGCCGGCGAGACCCAGTACTTC
NA	TRBD1	TRBJ1-1	TRBV27	CASSIGTVPNTEAFF	TGTGCCAGCAGTATCGGGACAGTCCCGAACACTGAAGCTTTCTTT
once	NA	TRBJ1-4	TRBV5-6	CASSPNGEKLFF	TGTGCCAGCAGCCCGAACGGGGAAAAACTGTTTTTT
few	TRBD2	TRBJ2-3	TRBV4-2	CASSHQLGGSTDTQYF	TGTGCCAGCAGCCATCAGCTGGGGGGGAGCACAGATACGCAGTATTTT
few	TRBD1	TRBJ1-1	TRBV7-8	CASSPSPSGGFSTEAFF	TGTGCCAGCAGCCCTTCCCCCTCAGGGGGCTTCAGCACTGAAGCTTTCTTT
NA	NA	TRBJ2-5	TRBV7-2	CAKSTPERWETQYF	TGTGCCAAATCCACTCCCGAGCGTTGGGAGACCCAGTACTTC
NA	NA	TRBJ1-6	TRBV11-2	CASSFSSYNSPLHF	TGTGCCAGCAGCTTTAGCTCCTATAATTCACCCCTCCACTTT
NA	NA	TRBJ1-2	TRBV29-1	CSVQQGHYGYTF	TGCAGCGTTCAACAGGGCCACTATGGTTACACCTTC
NA	TRBD1	TRBJ2-7	TRBV7-2	CASTLGQGAIYEQYF	TGTGCCAGCACGCTGGGACAGGGGGCGATATACGAGCAGTACTTC
NA	NA	TRBJ1-6	TRBV5-6	CASSLVEESNSPLHF	TGTGCCAGCAGCTTGGTGGAGGAAAGTAATTCACCCCTCCACTTT
NA	NA	TRBJ2-3	TRBV18	CASSPWDTTHPDTQYF	TGTGCCAGCTCACCATGGGACACAACTCACCCAGATACGCAGTATTTT
few	TRBD1	TRBJ2-6	TRBV4-1	CASSPQIAVDRVTGANVLTF	TGCGCCAGCAGCCCCCAAATCGCCGTCGACAGGGTAACGGGGGCCAACGTCCTGACTTTC
NA	NA	TRBJ1-6	TRBV10-3	CAIRGTGGDSPLHF	TGTGCCATCAGGGGGACGGGGGGAGATTCACCCCTCCACTTT
NA	NA	TRBJ1-5	TRBV7-8	CASSLEVRNQPQHF	TGTGCCAGCAGCTTAGAGGTCAGGAATCAGCCCCAGCATTTT
once	NA	TRBJ2-2	TRBV11-2	CASSPGPAHTGELFF	TGTGCTAGCAGCCCAGGGCCCGCCCACACCGGGGAGCTGTTTTTT